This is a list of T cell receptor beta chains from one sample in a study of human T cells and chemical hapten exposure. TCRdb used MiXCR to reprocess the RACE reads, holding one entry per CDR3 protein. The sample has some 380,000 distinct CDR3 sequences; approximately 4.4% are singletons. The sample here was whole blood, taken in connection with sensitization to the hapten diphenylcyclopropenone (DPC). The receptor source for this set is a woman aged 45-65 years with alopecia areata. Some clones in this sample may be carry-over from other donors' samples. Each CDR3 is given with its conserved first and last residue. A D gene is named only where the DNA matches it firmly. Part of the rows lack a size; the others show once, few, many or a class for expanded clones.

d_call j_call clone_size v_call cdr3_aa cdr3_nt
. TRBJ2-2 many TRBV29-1 CSVGQEWNTGELFF TGCAGCGTTGGACAGGAGTGGAACACCGGGGAGCTGTTTTTT
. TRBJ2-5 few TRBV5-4 CASSIDRETQYF TGTGCCAGCAGCATAGACAGGGAGACCCAGTACTTC
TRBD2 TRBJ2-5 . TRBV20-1 CSAGDLAGAGETQYF TGCAGTGCTGGGGATTTAGCGGGAGCTGGGGAGACCCAGTACTTC
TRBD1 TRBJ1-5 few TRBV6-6 CASSPPGTGGRGNQPQHF TGTGCCAGCAGTCCCCCGGGGACAGGGGGCCGAGGTAATCAGCCCCAGCATTTT
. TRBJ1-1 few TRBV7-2 CASSLDRWSANTEAFF TGTGCCAGCAGCTTAGATCGTTGGTCGGCGAACACTGAAGCTTTCTTT
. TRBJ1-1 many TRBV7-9 CASSYPTEAFF TGTGCCAGCAGCTACCCCACTGAAGCTTTCTTT
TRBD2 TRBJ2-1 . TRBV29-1 CSVDGLRGDEQFF TGCAGCGTTGACGGCCTCCGGGGGGATGAGCAGTTCTTC
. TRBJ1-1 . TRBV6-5 CASSYSPGLNTEAFF TGTGCCAGTAGTTACTCTCCAGGCTTGAACACTGAAGCTTTCTTT
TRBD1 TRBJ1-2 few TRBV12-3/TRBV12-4 CASTLGQGLYGYTF TGTGCCAGCACCTTGGGACAGGGCCTCTATGGCTACACCTTC
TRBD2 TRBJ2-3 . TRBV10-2 CASSDLAGVTDTQYF TGCGCCAGCAGTGATTTGGCGGGGGTCACAGATACGCAGTATTTT
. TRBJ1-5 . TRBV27 CASSLGYNQPQHF TGTGCCAGCAGTTTGGGCTACAATCAGCCCCAGCATTTT
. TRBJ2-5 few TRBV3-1 CASSQDRRIREAQYF TGTGCCAGCAGCCAAGACCGACGGATAAGAGAGGCCCAGTACTTC
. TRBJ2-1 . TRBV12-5 CASGKGMSGNEQFF TGTGCTAGTGGGAAGGGGATGTCGGGCAATGAGCAGTTCTTC